One and the same sample provided the 20 T cell receptor beta chains below, sequenced in a study of T cell repertoires in cytomegalovirus infection. TCRdb used MiXCR to reprocess the reads, holding one entry per CDR3 protein. Here the sample spans hundreds of thousands of distinct CDR3 sequences, roughly a quarter being singletons. Material for sequencing was CD8+ T cells from PBMCs. All receptors come from a human donor in good health (CMV status not recorded). Some clones in this sample may be carry-over from other donors' samples.

This clonotype appeared a few times. V is TRBV6-2 or TRBV6-3 and J is TRBJ2-1, with TRBD1 matching 7 bases. V trimming: 6 bases; J trimming: 3 bases; junction bases outside the gene matches: 8. The CDR3 length is 15 residues. Looked up from germline, CDR1 is MNHEY and CDR2 is SVGEGT. This chain's CDR3 is CASRHWDSDYNEQFF. As DNA, the CDR3 is TGTGCCAGCAGACACTGGGACAGCGACTACAATGAGCAGTTCTTC.

Regarding this clonotype: A much larger clone differs by one base, so this may be a read error. The chain uses TRBV7-9 and TRBJ2-4, with a tentative D call TRBD2 (5 bases). Germline V lookup: CDR1 SEHNR, CDR2 FQNEAQ (reference sequence). The CDR3 extends over 17 amino acids. The V and J ends lost 2 bases and 0 bases respectively, with 14 bases between them. In nucleotides, the CDR3 is TGTGCCAGCAGCTTAAGCATCCGACGGGAAGCCAAAAACATTCAGTACTTC. It yields the protein CASSLSIRREAKNIQYF.

This clonotype was seen at least ten times. This chain uses TRBV7-2 with TRBJ1-1; maybe TRBD1 (5 bases). Germline V gene sequence: CDR1 SGHTA, CDR2 FQGNSA. There are 16 residues in the CDR3. V was trimmed by 3 bases and J by 0 bases, leaving 14 bases between them. The chain's CDR3 is CASSLGQGGMNTEAFF. CDR3 coding DNA: TGTGCCAGCAGCTTGGGCCAGGGAGGGATGAACACTGAAGCTTTCTTT.

This clonotype was seen a handful of times. The CDR3 here is CASSEQVRSYNEQFF. In nucleotides, the CDR3 is TGTGCCAGCAGTGAACAAGTCCGCTCCTACAATGAGCAGTTCTTC. V is TRBV25-1 and J is TRBJ2-1, with no clear D. CDR1 and CDR2 (germline): MGHDK, SYGVNS. Trimming stripped 2 bases from V and 0 bases from J, with 8 bases between. The CDR3 runs 15 residues. Full variable domain (missing parts from reference TRBV25-1 and TRBJ2-1): EADIYQTPRYLVIGTGKKITLECSQTMGHDKMYWYQQDPGMELHLIHYSYGVNSTEKGDLSSESTVSRIRTEHFPLTLESARPSHTSQYLCASSEQVRSYNEQFFGPGTRLTVL.

The genes are TRBV15 and TRBJ2-5, with D tentatively TRBD2 (5 bases). V lost 2 bases to trimming and J lost 5 bases, with 12 bases between them. The length of the CDR3 is 14 residues. Germline V CDR1 and CDR2: LNHNV, YYDKDF (reference sequence). The CDR3 DNA reads TGTGCCACCAGCAGACCCGGGTCGGGGGAGACCCAGTACTTC. Residues: CATSRPGSGETQYF.

This chain uses TRBV28 with TRBJ1-5; D possibly corresponds to TRBD1 (5 bases). Trimming cost V 7 bases and J 2 bases, with 12 bases left between them. The CDR3 is 14 amino acids. The V gene's germline CDR1 is MDHEN and CDR2 SYDVKM. DNA for the CDR3: TGTGCCAGCATCTTTGGAGGGGGCAATCAGCCCCAGCATTTT. Its protein is CASIFGGGNQPQHF.

This clonotype was seen only once. Because the CDR3 is missing its conserved closing phenylalanine or tryptophan, this is likely a read error. This chain connects TRBV12-3 or TRBV12-4 to TRBJ2-7, with a weak D call TRBD2 (5 bases). Deletions cut 5 bases from V and 6 bases from J, with 14 bases between. This CDR3 comprises 13 residues. The CDR3 loop is CASSPDGGLEQYL. CDR3 bases: TGTGCCAGCAGTCCCGACGGCGGGCTCGAGCAGTACCTC.

This clonotype was seen only a few times. This chain uses TRBV20-1 with TRBJ2-5, with D unresolved. Germline CDR1 is DFQATT and CDR2 is SNEGSKA (reference sequence). The CDR3 extends over 11 amino acids. Trimming pared 4 bases from V and 5 bases from J, leaving 8 bases between. Written as DNA, the CDR3 is TGCAGTGCTATAAAAGGGGAGACCCAGTACTTC. Translation gives CSAIKGETQYF.

The chain uses TRBV19 and TRBJ2-1; weak D call: TRBD2 (6 bases). V was trimmed by 3 bases and J by 8 bases, leaving 17 bases between them. Germline values: CDR1 LNHDA, CDR2 SQIVND (reference sequence). The CDR3 has 15 residues. For the CDR3, the DNA is TGTGCCAGTAGTATCGGCTCCCTCGGGGAGGATGAGCAGTTCTTC. Amino acid sequence: CASSIGSLGEDEQFF. The full variable domain, its missing parts supplied by reference TRBV19 and TRBJ2-1, is DGGITQSPKYLFRKEGQNVTLSCEQNLNHDAMYWYRQDPGQGLRLIYYSQIVNDFQKGDIAEGYSVSREKKESFPLTVTSAQKNPTAFYLCASSIGSLGEDEQFFGPGTRLTVL.

This clonotype was seen at least ten times. The genes are TRBV7-2 and TRBJ2-1; D gene ambiguous. The CDR3 is 16 residues long. The V end was cut by 4 bases, the J end by 3 bases, with 16 bases between. Germline CDR1 reads SGHTA; CDR2 reads FQGNSA. This CDR3 reads CASSSGRSRVYNEQFF. The CDR3, as DNA: TGTGCCAGCAGCTCCGGAAGAAGTAGGGTCTACAATGAGCAGTTCTTC.

This clonotype was counted many times. The germline gene is not matched at one end of the junction; a read error may be the cause. This chain links TRBV27 with TRBJ2-7, with 8 bases lining up with TRBD2. Germline CDR1 is MNHEY and CDR2 is SMNVEV (reference sequence). The CDR3 has 14 amino acids. For the CDR3, the DNA is TGTGCAAGCAGTTTCGGGGGGGGATCCTACGAGCAGTACTTC. As protein: CASSFGGGSYEQYF.

This clonotype was seen at least ten times. The chain is built from TRBV7-3 and TRBJ2-1; perhaps TRBD2 as D (7 bases). The V gene's germline CDR1 is SGHTA and CDR2 FQGTGA. V lost 3 bases to trimming and J lost 7 bases, with 16 bases between them. The CDR3 totals 15 residues. In nucleotides, the CDR3 is TGTGCCAGCAGCTTGACGGGGGGCCAGTGGAATGAGCAGTTCTTC. Translation: CASSLTGGQWNEQFF.

This sequence joins TRBV6-5 and TRBJ2-3; 8 bases line up with TRBD1. The CDR3 loop spans 14 amino acids. With 5 bases clipped from V and 4 bases from J, the junction kept 5 bases outside the gene matches. Germline V gene data show CDR1 as MNHEY and CDR2 as SVGAGI. CDR3 DNA: TGTGCCAGCAGTCACAGGGGGTATGCAGATACGCAGTATTTT. Translated, it gives CASSHRGYADTQYF.

This clonotype was detected a few times. V is TRBV20-1 and J is TRBJ2-2; D possibly corresponds to TRBD1 (6 bases). This CDR3 contains 14 residues. The V gene lost 0 bases and the J gene lost 7 bases, with 12 bases spanning the gap. CDR1 and CDR2 from the germline V gene are DFQATT and SNEGSKA (reference sequence). The CDR3 bases are TGCAGTGCTAGAGACAGGGGAGATGGCGGGGAGCTGTTTTTT. It is translated as CSARDRGDGGELFF.

The chain joins TRBV29-1 to TRBJ2-5; 8 nucleotides align to TRBD1. Trimming took 1 base from V and 0 from J; bases not matched to a gene: 4. The CDR3 covers 15 residues. Germline lookup yields CDR1 SQVTM and CDR2 ANQGSEA. CDR3 DNA sequence: TGCAGCGTTGAAGGGACAGGGCCCGACCAAGAGACCCAGTACTTC. It codes for CSVEGTGPDQETQYF.

This clonotype was seen at least ten times. This chain connects TRBV7-6 to TRBJ2-7, with 11 positions matching TRBD2. The CDR3 is 15 residues long. In germline, CDR1 is SGHVS, CDR2 FNYEAQ. With V trimmed by 3 bases and J by 1 base, 2 bases remained unmatched. The CDR3 DNA is TGTGCCAGCAGCTTTAGCGGGGGGGCTTCCTACGAGCAGTACTTC. Its protein product is CASSFSGGASYEQYF.

This clonotype came up a few times. The chain couples TRBV11-3 to TRBJ2-3; D possibly matches TRBD1 or TRBD2 (5 bases each). This CDR3 spans 16 amino acids. Germline V gene data show CDR1 as SGHNT and CDR2 as YENEEA. Trimming shortened V by 4 bases and J by 5 bases, and 19 bases separated the two germline ends. CDR3: CASSSQGASVGDTQYF. CDR3 DNA sequence: TGTGCCAGCAGCTCTCAGGGAGCGAGTGTGGGAGATACGCAGTATTTT.

V is TRBV7-6 and J is TRBJ2-7; tentatively, D is TRBD1 (6 bases). The CDR3 sequence is 14 residues long. V was clipped by 5 bases and J by 3 bases, with 14 bases between them. The germline V gene has CDR1 SGHVS and CDR2 FNYEAQ. CDR3 protein: CASSALGAGYEQYF. The CDR3 coding sequence is TGTGCCAGCAGCGCATTGGGGGCAGGCTACGAGCAGTACTTC.

This clonotype was picked up a small number of times. The V call is TRBV29-1, the J call TRBJ2-2, with 11 bases that match TRBD2. The trim removed 8 bases at V and 3 bases at J, leaving 8 bases unmatched. Germline CDR1 and CDR2: SQVTM and ANQGSEA. The CDR3 extends over 15 amino acids. The CDR3 protein is CSSYSGGADTGELFF. DNA of the CDR3: TGCAGCTCCTATAGCGGGGGGGCGGACACCGGGGAGCTGTTTTTT.

This clonotype was recorded a few times. J is TRBJ2-3 and V is TRBV20-1, with a weak D call TRBD2 (5 bases). There are 15 residues in the CDR3. Between the trimmed V and J ends, which lost 3 bases and 5 bases, there was a span of 18 bases. CDR1 is DFQATT and CDR2 is SNEGSKA in the germline V gene (reference sequence). CDR3 sequence reads: CSASLARDWIDTQYF. The CDR3 DNA sequence: TGCAGTGCTAGTTTGGCCCGGGATTGGATAGATACGCAGTATTTT.